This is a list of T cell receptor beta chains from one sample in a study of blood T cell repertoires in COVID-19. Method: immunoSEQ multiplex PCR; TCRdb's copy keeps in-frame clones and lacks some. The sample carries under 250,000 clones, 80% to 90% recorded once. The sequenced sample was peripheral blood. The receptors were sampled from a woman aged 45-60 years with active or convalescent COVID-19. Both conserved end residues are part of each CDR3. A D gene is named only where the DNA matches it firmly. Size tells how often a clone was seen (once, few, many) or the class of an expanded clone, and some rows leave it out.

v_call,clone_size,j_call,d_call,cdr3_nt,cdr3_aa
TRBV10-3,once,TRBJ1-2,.,TGTGCCATCAAACCTACCCTTGGGAGGGAGGACTATGGCTACACCTTC,CAIKPTLGREDYGYTF
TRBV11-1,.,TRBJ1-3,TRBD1,TGTGCCAGCAGCCCCCCCACCGGGACAGGAGGAAACACCATATATTTT,CASSPPTGTGGNTIYF
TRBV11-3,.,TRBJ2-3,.,TGTGCCAGCAGCCTTGGCCCCACAGATACGCAGTATTTT,CASSLGPTDTQYF
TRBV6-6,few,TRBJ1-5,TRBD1,TGTGCCAGCACCAACGGACAGGTCCTAGATCAGCCCCAGCATTTT,CASTNGQVLDQPQHF
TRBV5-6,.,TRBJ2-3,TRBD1,TGTGCCAGCAGCCCGGGACAGGGGGCCTCCACAGATACGCAGTATTTT,CASSPGQGASTDTQYF
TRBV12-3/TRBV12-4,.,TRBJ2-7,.,TGTGCCAGCAGTTTCTTCCGTTACGAGCAGTACTTC,CASSFFRYEQYF
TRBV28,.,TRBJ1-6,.,TGTGCCAGCAGTCCCCCGGCGGTGAATAATTCACCCCTCCACTTT,CASSPPAVNNSPLHF
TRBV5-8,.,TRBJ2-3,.,TGTGCCAGCAGCTTGGCGGTGGGCCATGCCACAGATACGCAGTATTTT,CASSLAVGHATDTQYF
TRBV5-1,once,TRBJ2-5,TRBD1,TGCGCCAGCAGCTGGACGGGGACAGGGGGCGGAGAGACCCAGTACTTC,CASSWTGTGGGETQYF
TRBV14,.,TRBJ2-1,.,TGTGCCAGCAGTAAGAGGCCCTACCCGAGCTCCTACAATGAGCAGTTCTTC,CASSKRPYPSSYNEQFF
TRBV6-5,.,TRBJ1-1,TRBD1,TGTGCCAGCAGTTTCCCGGGACAGGGGGTTGCTTTCTTT,CASSFPGQGVAFF
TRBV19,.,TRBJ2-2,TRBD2,TGTGCCAGTATCTTGACTAGCGGGAGGGCCGGGGAGCTGTTTTTT,CASILTSGRAGELFF
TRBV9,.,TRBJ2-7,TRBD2,TGTGCCAGCAGCCCCCAAGAGCGGGAGGTCTCCTACGAGCAGTACTTC,CASSPQEREVSYEQYF
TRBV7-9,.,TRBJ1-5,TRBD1,TGTGCCAGCAGCTCCACCTTCAATACAGGGGTGCAGCCCCAGCATTTT,CASSSTFNTGVQPQHF
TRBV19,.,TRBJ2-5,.,TGTGCCAGTAGTGCCGGGATAAAACAGGGGACCCAGTACTTC,CASSAGIKQGTQYF
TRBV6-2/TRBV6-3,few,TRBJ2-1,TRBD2,TGTGCCAGCAGTTACGGACTAGAGGTCAATGAGCAGTTCTTC,CASSYGLEVNEQFF
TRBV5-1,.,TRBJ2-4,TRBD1,TGCGCCAGCAGCTTGTCTCCTGGACAGGGGGCTCCCAAAAACATTCAGTACTTC,CASSLSPGQGAPKNIQYF
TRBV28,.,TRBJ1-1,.,TGTGCCAGCAGTTTGGTTCAAGGGGGTTCGCGGGAAGCTTTCTTT,CASSLVQGGSREAFF
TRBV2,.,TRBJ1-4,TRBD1,TGTGCCAGCAAAGGGACAGGCCGGAATGAAAAACTGTTTTTT,CASKGTGRNEKLFF
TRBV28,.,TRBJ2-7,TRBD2,TGTGCCAGCAGCCCTTGGCGGGGGGTCTCCTACGAGCAGTACTTC,CASSPWRGVSYEQYF